Listed here are 5 T cell receptor beta chains from one sample, sequenced in a study of identical twins. TCRdb redid the calling of the 5' RACE reads with MiXCR, one entry per CDR3 protein. The sample has hundreds of thousands of distinct CDR3 sequences; around a sixth are singletons. In addition, the sample was reused for a study of T cells expressing NK-cell markers.

Specimen: PBMCs. All receptors derive from a woman under 30 in good health.

This clonotype was seen a handful of times. The chain has TRBV29-1 and TRBJ2-7; possible D gene TRBD1, 6 bases. CDR1 and CDR2 from the germline V gene are SQVTM and ANQGSEA. Trimming shortened V by 7 bases and J by 3 bases, and 13 bases separated the two germline ends. CDR3 length: 12 residues. The CDR3 nucleotides are TGCAGCGGACAGGACAGTAGCTACGAGCAGTACTTC. It yields the protein CSGQDSSYEQYF.

The chain is built from TRBV20-1 and TRBJ1-2; no reliable D call. The V and J ends lost 3 bases and 5 bases respectively, with 13 bases between them. The CDR3 is 13 residues long. CDR1 DFQATT and CDR2 SNEGSKA come from the germline V gene (reference sequence). CDR3 in DNA: TGCAGTGCTAGCCATTCGATGGATTATGGCTACACCTTC. Protein sequence: CSASHSMDYGYTF.

CDR3 sequence: CASSSLWGVDTQYF. CDR3 nucleotides: TGTGCCAGCAGCTCGCTCTGGGGCGTAGATACGCAGTATTTT. The chain joins TRBV5-6 to TRBJ2-3; the D gene is possibly TRBD1 (5 bases). V was pared by 3 bases and J by 5 bases, with 13 bases between. Germline V gene sequence: CDR1 SGHDT, CDR2 YYEEEE. The CDR3 loop spans 14 amino acids.

This clonotype was observed a few times. This chain connects TRBV12-3 or TRBV12-4 to TRBJ2-5, with D possibly matching TRBD1 (6 bases). This CDR3 comprises 13 residues. V lost 6 bases to trimming and J lost 7 bases, with 15 bases between them. The CDR3 DNA reads as TGTGCCAGCAGCGTAACAGGGAGTGGGACCCAGTACTTC. Encoded protein: CASSVTGSGTQYF.

At least ten counts were recorded for this clonotype. The gene calls are TRBV6-5 and TRBJ1-5; no clear D. V lost 0 bases and J 2 bases, leaving 11 bases between the germline ends. CDR3 size: 16 residues. Germline CDR1 and CDR2: MNHEY and SVGAGI. The CDR3 DNA is TGTGCCAGCAGTTACTCCCCCGGGGAGGGCAATCAGCCCCAGCATTTT. Protein product: CASSYSPGEGNQPQHF.